The 20 T cell receptor beta chains given below trace back to one sample, sequenced in a study of control samples from healthy donors and cancer patients. The assay was immunoSEQ multiplex PCR, and TCRdb's table has in-frame clones only and misses some. The sample holds around 200,000 clones, about 93% seen once. The sequenced sample consisted of blood. These receptors originate from a man in his forties or fifties in good health.

The gene calls are TRBV13 and TRBJ1-2; TRBD1 aligns across 10 bases. V lost 5 bases, J lost 5 bases, and 11 bases stayed unmatched. The CDR3 loop spans 16 amino acids. CDR1 is PRHDT and CDR2 is FYEKMQ in the germline V gene (reference sequence). The CDR3 DNA follows: TGTGCCAGCAGCCTGGGACAGGGGCTTAATTGGTATGGCTACACCTTC. Protein: CASSLGQGLNWYGYTF.

The CDR3 region is CASSYSSTQETQYF. CDR3 DNA: TGTGCCAGCAGTTACTCTTCCACTCAAGAGACCCAGTACTTC. The chain recombines TRBV6-5 with TRBJ2-5, with D unclear. The germline CDR1 and CDR2 sequences are MNHEY and SVGAGI. CDR3 size: 14 residues. V was pared by 0 bases and J by 2 bases, with 7 bases between.

This chain joins TRBV24-1 and TRBJ2-5, with a possible D match to TRBD1 (6 bases). CDR3 length: 17 residues. Trimming removed 3 bases at V and 5 bases at J, with 21 bases between. Germline V gives CDR1 KGHDR, CDR2 SFDVKD. CDR3 amino acids: CATSDRAIYRDRETQYF. Written as DNA, the CDR3 is TGTGCCACCAGTGATCGGGCTATATACAGGGATAGGGAGACCCAGTACTTC.

The chain uses TRBV10-3 and TRBJ1-5; the D is unclear. The V gene lost 0 bases and the J gene lost 3 bases, with 12 bases spanning the gap. Germline CDR1 reads ENHRY; CDR2 reads SYGVKD. The CDR3 sequence is 16 residues long. The CDR3 bases are TGTGCCATCAGTGAGTCGTGGGGAAGTTACAATCAGCCCCAGCATTTT. As protein: CAISESWGSYNQPQHF.

The chain couples TRBV6-5 to TRBJ1-3; no clear D gene. Germline V CDR1 and CDR2: MNHEY, SVGAGI. Trimming cost V 8 bases and J 4 bases, with 9 bases left between them. The CDR3 sequence is 12 residues long. For the CDR3, the DNA is TGTGCCAGCGGCGTTGTAGGAAACACCATATATTTT. It translates to CASGVVGNTIYF.

This clone occurred once. CDR3 sequence (DNA): TGCGCCAGCAGCCCCACTACCGAGGGTGAGCAGTTCTTC. Amino acids: CASSPTTEGEQFF. The V gene is TRBV5-1, the J gene TRBJ2-1, with TRBD2 as a possible D gene (5 bases). Deletions cut 4 bases from V and 9 bases from J, with 14 bases between. Germline lookup yields CDR1 SGHRS and CDR2 YFSETQ. CDR3 length: 13 amino acids.

The chain carries TRBV18 and TRBJ1-2; no firm D call. V was trimmed by 3 bases and J by 5 bases, leaving 10 bases between them. CDR1 and CDR2 from the germline V gene are KGHSH and LQKENI. The CDR3 sequence is 13 residues long. CDR3 sequence (DNA): TGTGCCAGCTCACCCCCGGAGCGGTATGGCTACACCTTC. It codes for CASSPPERYGYTF. The variable domain in full, with the rest retrieved from reference TRBV18 and TRBJ1-2, is NAGVMQNPRHLVRRRGQEARLRCSPMKGHSHVYWYRQLPEEGLKFMVYLQKENIIDESGMPKERFSAEFPKEGPSILRIQQVVRGDSAAYFCASSPPERYGYTFGSGTRLTVV.

The rearrangement links TRBV2 to TRBJ2-3; the match to TRBD1 covers 7 bases. The ends lost 6 bases at V and 7 bases at J; junction bases unmatched: 10. This CDR3 has 14 residues. The germline gives CDR1 SNHLY, CDR2 FYNNEI. The CDR3 sequence is CASSRDSQQYTQYF. Here the CDR3 DNA reads TGTGCCAGCAGCCGGGACAGCCAGCAATATACGCAGTATTTT.

This chain uses TRBV3-1 (or the pseudogene TRBV3-2) with TRBJ1-5, with 7 bases lining up with TRBD1. Germline V gene lookup returns CDR1 LGHDT and CDR2 YNNKEL (reference sequence). This CDR3 spans 13 amino acids. V shed 5 bases, J shed 4 bases, and the junction held 2 bases outside the gene matches. In DNA form, the CDR3 reads TGTGCCAGCAGCAGGGGGCCAAATCAGCCCCAGCATTTT. Protein product: CASSRGPNQPQHF.

This chain joins TRBV28 and TRBJ1-4, with D perhaps TRBD1 (5 bases). The CDR3 runs to 15 residues. The germline gives CDR1 MDHEN, CDR2 SYDVKM. The V gene lost 1 base and the J gene lost 5 bases, with 11 bases spanning the gap. The CDR3 is CASSLLAGGNEKLFF. The CDR3 DNA sequence: TGTGCCAGCAGTTTATTAGCGGGGGGAAATGAAAAACTGTTTTTT.

The rearrangement joins TRBV3-1 (or the pseudogene TRBV3-2) to TRBJ1-1, with 8 bases matching TRBD1. This CDR3 has 14 residues. The V segment lost 5 bases and the J segment 6 bases; nucleotides outside the gene matches: 8. Germline V CDR1 and CDR2: LGHDT, YNNKEL (reference sequence). CDR3 sequence reads: CASSGRDRRAEAFF. The CDR3 DNA is TGTGCCAGCAGCGGCCGGGACAGGAGGGCTGAAGCTTTCTTT.

V usage is TRBV4-1 and J usage is TRBJ2-7; 7 positions agree with TRBD1. The CDR3 runs 15 residues. V was clipped by 5 bases and J by 6 bases; unmatched bases: 13. CDR1 MGHRA and CDR2 YSYEKL come from the germline V gene. CDR3 nucleotides: TGCGCCAGCAGCGTTGCCCAGGGGGTCACGAGCGAGCAGTACTTC. As protein: CASSVAQGVTSEQYF.

J is TRBJ1-2 and V is TRBV2; 7 bases map to TRBD1. Germline-derived CDR1 and CDR2 are SNHLY and FYNNEI. This CDR3 region has 15 residues. V lost 7 bases and J lost 0; bases outside the gene matches: 8. CDR3 nucleotide sequence: TGTGCCAGCACCATAGACAGGGACGCTAACTATGGCTACACCTTC. Its protein product is CASTIDRDANYGYTF.

The chain employs TRBV21-1 and TRBJ1-4. TRBV21-1 is annotated as a pseudogene. The CDR3 is 17 amino acids. The CDR3 coding sequence is TGTGCCAGCAGCATCAGGGCCCCGACAGTAGCGAATGAAAAACTGTTTTTT. It translates to CASSIRAPTVANEKLFF.

The chain combines TRBV6-2 or TRBV6-3 with TRBJ1-5; unclear D gene. The CDR3 runs to 16 residues. V lost 4 bases to trimming and J lost 4 bases, with 17 bases between them. Germline assignment: CDR1 MNHEY and CDR2 SVGEGT. The CDR3 nucleotides read TGTGCCAGCAGTTTACACCTGGGAGCCGCAAATCAGCCCCAGCATTTT. Amino acids: CASSLHLGAANQPQHF.

V gene TRBV4-1 combines with J gene TRBJ1-2; 8 nucleotides align to TRBD1. The CDR3 runs to 13 residues. V lost 5 bases, J lost 4 bases, and 3 bases stayed unmatched. The germline V gene has CDR1 MGHRA and CDR2 YSYEKL. DNA of the CDR3: TGCGCCAGCAGCGACAGGGGACCCTATGGCTACACCTTC. Protein sequence: CASSDRGPYGYTF.

This chain links TRBV7-9 with TRBJ2-1; D perhaps matches TRBD1 (6 bases). The CDR3 spans 16 residues. The V gene lost 9 bases and the J gene lost 3 bases, with 21 bases spanning the gap. The germline V gene has CDR1 SEHNR and CDR2 FQNEAQ (reference sequence). The CDR3 DNA is TGTGCCAGTGTCCTAGGGGGTATGGTTGACTACAATGAGCAGTTCTTC. As protein: CASVLGGMVDYNEQFF.

This chain connects TRBV18 to TRBJ2-1, with 7 bases lining up with TRBD1. V was clipped by 3 bases and J by 0 bases; unmatched bases: 5. Germline values: CDR1 KGHSH, CDR2 LQKENI. This CDR3 spans 16 amino acids. The CDR3: CASSPGAGGSYNEQFF. The CDR3 region has the DNA TGTGCCAGCTCACCCGGGGCAGGGGGCTCCTACAATGAGCAGTTCTTC. Variable domain in full (rest from reference TRBV18 and TRBJ2-1): NAGVMQNPRHLVRRRGQEARLRCSPMKGHSHVYWYRQLPEEGLKFMVYLQKENIIDESGMPKERFSAEFPKEGPSILRIQQVVRGDSAAYFCASSPGAGGSYNEQFFGPGTRLTVL.

The V call is TRBV18, the J call TRBJ1-1; D possibly corresponds to TRBD1 (5 bases). The length of the CDR3 is 15 residues. Germline V gene lookup returns CDR1 KGHSH and CDR2 LQKENI. Deletions cut 4 bases from V and 0 bases from J, with 12 bases between. CDR3 in amino acids: CASSRWGNLNTEAFF. For the CDR3, the DNA is TGTGCCAGCTCACGTTGGGGCAACTTGAACACTGAAGCTTTCTTT.

The chain links TRBV10-1 to TRBJ2-2, with D maybe TRBD1 (6 bases). This CDR3 has 14 amino acids. V shed 5 bases and J shed 3 bases, with 10 bases lying between them. Per germline, CDR1 WNHNN and CDR2 SYGVQD (reference sequence). Here the CDR3 DNA reads TGCGCCAGCAGTACGGACAGATACACCGGGGAGCTGTTTTTT. Translated, it gives CASSTDRYTGELFF.